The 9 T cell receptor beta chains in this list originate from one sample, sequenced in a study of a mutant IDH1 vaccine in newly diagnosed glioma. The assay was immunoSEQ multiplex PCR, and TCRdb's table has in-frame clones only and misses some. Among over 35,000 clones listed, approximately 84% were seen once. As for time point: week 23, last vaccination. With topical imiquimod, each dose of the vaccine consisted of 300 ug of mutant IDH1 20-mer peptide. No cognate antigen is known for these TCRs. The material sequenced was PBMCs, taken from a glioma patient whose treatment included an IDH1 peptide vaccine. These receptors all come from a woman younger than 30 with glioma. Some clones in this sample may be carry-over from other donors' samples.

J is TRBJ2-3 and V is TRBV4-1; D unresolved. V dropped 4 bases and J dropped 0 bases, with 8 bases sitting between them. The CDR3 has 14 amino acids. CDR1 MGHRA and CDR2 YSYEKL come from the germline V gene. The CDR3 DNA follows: TGCGCCAGCAGCCTCAGCAGTAGCACAGATACGCAGTATTTT. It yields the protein CASSLSSSTDTQYF.

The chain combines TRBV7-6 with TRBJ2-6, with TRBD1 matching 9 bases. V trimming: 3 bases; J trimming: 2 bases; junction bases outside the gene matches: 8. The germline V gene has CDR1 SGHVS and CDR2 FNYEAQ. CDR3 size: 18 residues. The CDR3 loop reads CASSFGPGTGTGANVLTF. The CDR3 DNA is TGTGCCAGCAGCTTCGGGCCCGGGACAGGGACTGGGGCCAACGTCCTGACTTTC.

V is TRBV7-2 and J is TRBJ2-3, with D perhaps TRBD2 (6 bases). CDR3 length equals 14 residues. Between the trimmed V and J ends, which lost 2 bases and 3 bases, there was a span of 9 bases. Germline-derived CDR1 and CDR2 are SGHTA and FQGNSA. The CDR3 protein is CASSLFAGTDTQYF. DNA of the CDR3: TGTGCCAGCAGCTTATTCGCGGGAACAGATACGCAGTATTTT.

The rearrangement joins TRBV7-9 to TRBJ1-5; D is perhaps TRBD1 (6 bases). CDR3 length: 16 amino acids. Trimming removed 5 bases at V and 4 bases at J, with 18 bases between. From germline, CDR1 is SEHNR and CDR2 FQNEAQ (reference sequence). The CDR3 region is CASSRQGGTNNQPQHF. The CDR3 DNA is TGTGCCAGCAGCCGGCAAGGGGGTACGAATAATCAGCCCCAGCATTTT.

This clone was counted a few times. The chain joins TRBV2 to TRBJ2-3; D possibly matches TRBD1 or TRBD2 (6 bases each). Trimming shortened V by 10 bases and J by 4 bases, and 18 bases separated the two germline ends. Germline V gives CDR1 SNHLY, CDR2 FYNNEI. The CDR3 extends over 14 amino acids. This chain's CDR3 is CATKQRGAADTQYF. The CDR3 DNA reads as TGTGCCACCAAGCAGAGGGGGGCAGCAGATACGCAGTATTTT.

The CDR3 here is CASSFRGGAYEQYF. The CDR3 DNA is TGTGCCAGCAGCTTCCGAGGGGGGGCGTACGAGCAGTACTTC. The chain combines TRBV5-6 with TRBJ2-7, with a weak D call TRBD2 (7 bases). The CDR3 spans 14 residues. Germline loops: CDR1 SGHDT, CDR2 YYEEEE. V was pared by 2 bases and J by 4 bases, with 13 bases between.

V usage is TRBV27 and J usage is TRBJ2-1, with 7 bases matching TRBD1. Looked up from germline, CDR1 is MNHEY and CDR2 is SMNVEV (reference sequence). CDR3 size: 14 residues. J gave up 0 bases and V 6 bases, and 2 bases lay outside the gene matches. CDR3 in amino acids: CASRDRSSYNEQFF. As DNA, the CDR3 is TGTGCCAGCAGGGACAGGAGCTCCTACAATGAGCAGTTCTTC.

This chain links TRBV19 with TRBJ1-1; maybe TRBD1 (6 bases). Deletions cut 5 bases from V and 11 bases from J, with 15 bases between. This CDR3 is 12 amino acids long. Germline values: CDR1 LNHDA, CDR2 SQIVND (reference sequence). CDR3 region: CASSAGARLAFF. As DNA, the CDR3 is TGTGCCAGTAGTGCAGGGGCCAGGTTGGCTTTCTTT.

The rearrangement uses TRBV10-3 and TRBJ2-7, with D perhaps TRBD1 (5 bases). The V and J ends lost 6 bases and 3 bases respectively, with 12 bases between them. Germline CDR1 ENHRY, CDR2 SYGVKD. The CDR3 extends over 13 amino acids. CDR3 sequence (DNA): TGTGCCATCAGGGAAGGACAAAGCTACGAGCAGTACTTC. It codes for CAIREGQSYEQYF.